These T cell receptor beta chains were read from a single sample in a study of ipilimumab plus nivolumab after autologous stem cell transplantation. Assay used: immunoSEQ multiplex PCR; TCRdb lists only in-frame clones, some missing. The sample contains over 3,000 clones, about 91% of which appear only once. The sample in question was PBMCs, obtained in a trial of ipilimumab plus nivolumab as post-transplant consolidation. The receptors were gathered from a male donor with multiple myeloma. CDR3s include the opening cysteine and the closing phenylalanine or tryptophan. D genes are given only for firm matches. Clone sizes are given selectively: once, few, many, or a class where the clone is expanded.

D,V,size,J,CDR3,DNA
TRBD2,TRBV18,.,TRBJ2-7,CASSPKTGLANEQYF,TGTGCCAGCTCACCGAAAACGGGACTAGCTAACGAGCAGTACTTC
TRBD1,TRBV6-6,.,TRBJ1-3,CASNPNRGQSGNTIYF,TGTGCCAGCAACCCAAACAGGGGGCAATCTGGAAACACCATATATTTT
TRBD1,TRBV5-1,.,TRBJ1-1,CASSSADRVDTEAFF,TGCGCCAGCAGCAGTGCGGACAGGGTCGACACTGAAGCTTTCTTT
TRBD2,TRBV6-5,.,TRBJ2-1,CASSYGLAGGNEQFF,TGTGCCAGCAGTTACGGTCTAGCGGGAGGGAATGAGCAGTTCTTC
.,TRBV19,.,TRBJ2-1,CASTENGAGAYNEQFF,TGTGCCAGTACCGAAAACGGGGCAGGGGCCTACAATGAGCAGTTCTTC
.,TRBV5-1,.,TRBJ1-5,CASSTGQNQPQHF,TGCGCCAGCAGCACAGGACAGAATCAGCCCCAGCATTTT
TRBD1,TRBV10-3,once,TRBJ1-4,CATDEGGFSEKLFF,TGTGCCACTGACGAAGGGGGCTTTAGTGAAAAACTGTTTTTT
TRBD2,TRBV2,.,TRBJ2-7,CASRGLAGGYEQYF,TGTGCCAGCAGGGGACTAGCGGGAGGGTACGAGCAGTACTTC
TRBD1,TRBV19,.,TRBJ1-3,CASSIRGQGPGGNTIYF,TGTGCCAGTAGTATACGCGGACAGGGACCGGGAGGAAACACCATATATTTT
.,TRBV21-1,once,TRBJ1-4,CASRGYKVHNEKLFF,TGTGCCAGCAGGGGCTACAAGGTGCATAATGAAAAACTGTTTTTT
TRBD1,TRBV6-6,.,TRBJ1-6,CASGWTGGNSPLHF,TGTGCCAGCGGATGGACAGGGGGAAATTCACCCCTCCACTTT
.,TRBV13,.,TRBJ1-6,CASSTRAVNSPLHF,TGTGCCAGCAGCACCCGGGCCGTAAATTCACCCCTCCACTTT
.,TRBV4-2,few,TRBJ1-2,CASSQEPGVYYGYTF,TGTGCCAGCAGCCAAGAACCAGGGGTGTATTATGGCTACACCTTC
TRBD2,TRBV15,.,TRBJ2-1,CATSRDGTMNEQFF,TGTGCCACCAGCAGGGACGGGACTATGAATGAGCAGTTCTTC
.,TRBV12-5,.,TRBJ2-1,CASGRSSAEQFF,TGTGCTAGTGGCCGCTCTAGTGCTGAGCAGTTCTTC
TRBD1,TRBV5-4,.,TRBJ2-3,CASSLGGNRGDTQYF,TGTGCCAGCAGCTTGGGAGGAAACAGGGGAGATACGCAGTATTTT
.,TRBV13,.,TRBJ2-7,CASSSLGQARSSYEQYF,TGTGCCAGCAGTTCCCTGGGGCAGGCGAGGAGCTCCTACGAGCAGTACTTC
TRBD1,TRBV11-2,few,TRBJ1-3,CASSLLGGQILSGNTIYF,TGTGCCAGCAGCTTATTAGGGGGACAGATCCTCTCTGGAAACACCATATATTTT
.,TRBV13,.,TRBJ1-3,CASSPQGSGNTIYF,TGTGCCAGCAGCCCACAGGGTAGTGGAAACACCATATATTTT
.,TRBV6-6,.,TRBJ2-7,CASSPESRAYEQYF,TGTGCCAGCAGCCCGGAGAGCAGAGCCTACGAGCAGTACTTC
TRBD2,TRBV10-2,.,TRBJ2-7,CASKVGLGIYEQYF,TGCGCCAGCAAGGTGGGACTAGGAATCTACGAGCAGTACTTC
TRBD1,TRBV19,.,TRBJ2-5,CASNEGGTETQYF,TGTGCCAGTAACGAAGGGGGCACGGAGACCCAGTACTTC
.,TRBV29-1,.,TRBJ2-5,CSASSAGGGETQYF,TGCAGCGCCAGTAGCGCGGGTGGGGGGGAGACCCAGTACTTC
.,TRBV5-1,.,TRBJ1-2,CASSLNSGGYTF,TGCGCCAGCAGCCTGAATTCCGGTGGCTACACCTTC
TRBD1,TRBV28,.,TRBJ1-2,CASSPPGTDLSNYGYTF,TGTGCCAGCAGTCCCCCCGGGACAGACCTCTCTAACTATGGCTACACCTTC
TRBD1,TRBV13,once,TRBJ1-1,CASSFRSWTGRVSTEAFF,TGTGCCAGCTCTTTTCGATCATGGACAGGGCGGGTTAGCACTGAAGCTTTCTTT
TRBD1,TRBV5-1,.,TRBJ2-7,CASSLGQGARAYF,TGCGCCAGCAGCTTGGGACAGGGGGCGAGAGCGTACTTC
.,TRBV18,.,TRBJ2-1,CASSRDDFEQFF,TGTGCCAGCTCTCGGGATGACTTTGAGCAGTTCTTC